The 9 T cell receptor beta chains listed next were all sequenced from one sample in a study of cytomegalovirus exposure and HLA in healthy donors. PCR was performed using 60 Vbeta and 13 Jbeta primers. Only in-frame clones appear in the TCRdb table, and some are missing; sequencing was by immunoSEQ multiplex PCR. The table lists roughly 180,000 clones, about 83% of them singletons. Sequenced material: PBMCs. The receptors derive from a woman aged 25 to 39 in good health and CMV-seropositive.

The chain has TRBV14 and TRBJ1-2; unclear D gene. Trimming shortened V by 3 bases and J by 7 bases, and 12 bases separated the two germline ends. The CDR3 has 13 residues. The germline V gene encodes CDR1 SGHDN and CDR2 FVKESK. The CDR3 here is CASSQDYLRGYTF. CDR3 DNA: TGTGCCAGCAGCCAGGACTACCTTCGTGGCTACACCTTC.

This sequence joins TRBV2 and TRBJ1-1; D is perhaps TRBD1 (6 bases). The CDR3 sequence is 14 residues long. CDR1 is SNHLY and CDR2 is FYNNEI in the germline V gene. Trimming stripped 5 bases from V and 1 base from J, with 11 bases between. Here the CDR3 reads CASSTGGANTEAFF. DNA for the CDR3: TGTGCCAGCAGTACCGGGGGGGCGAACACTGAAGCTTTCTTT.

This clone has only one observation. This rearrangement joins TRBV4-1 to TRBJ2-1, with 10 nucleotides matching TRBD2. CDR3 size: 16 residues. V dropped 3 bases and J dropped 7; count of bases not matched to a gene: 9. Germline V gene lookup returns CDR1 MGHRA and CDR2 YSYEKL. CDR3 bases: TGCGCCAGCAGCCAGAAGGGGCTAGCGGGAGTGAATGAGCAGTTCTTC. Translation: CASSQKGLAGVNEQFF.

J is TRBJ2-2 and V is TRBV5-4, with a tentative D call TRBD1 (6 bases). V was trimmed by 0 bases and J by 5 bases, leaving 11 bases between them. In germline, CDR1 is SGHNT, CDR2 YYREEE (reference sequence). CDR3 size: 15 residues. CDR3: CASSLELGQTGELFF. The CDR3 DNA is TGTGCCAGCAGCTTGGAACTGGGACAAACCGGGGAGCTGTTTTTT.

This clone was picked up one time. This chain uses TRBV6-5 with TRBJ1-6; D is unclear. V lost 5 bases and J 6 bases, leaving 8 bases between the germline ends. The CDR3 extends over 13 amino acids. Germline loops: CDR1 MNHEY, CDR2 SVGAGI. CDR3 region: CASSRGANSPLHF. In nucleotides, the CDR3 is TGTGCCAGCAGTCGCGGAGCTAATTCACCCCTCCACTTT.

In its sample, this clone was seen a few times. The chain couples TRBV7-9 to TRBJ1-1, with D possibly being TRBD1 (6 bases). The length of the CDR3 is 13 residues. V was pared by 7 bases and J by 1 base, with 10 bases between. CDR1 SEHNR and CDR2 FQNEAQ come from the germline V gene (reference sequence). CDR3 loop: CASNDRPNTEAFF. DNA of the CDR3: TGTGCCAGCAACGACAGGCCGAACACTGAAGCTTTCTTT. The full variable domain, its missing parts supplied by reference TRBV7-9 and TRBJ1-1, is DTGVSQNPRHKITKRGQNVTFRCDPISEHNRLYWYRQTLGQGPEFLTYFQNEAQLEKSRLLSDRFSAERPKGSFSTLEIQRTEQGDSAMYLCASNDRPNTEAFFGQGTRLTVV.

V usage is TRBV7-9 and J usage is TRBJ2-2; 10 bases are a match to TRBD1. Germline V gene data show CDR1 as SEHNR and CDR2 as FQNEAQ (reference sequence). The CDR3 has 11 amino acids. Trimming at V came to 8 bases and at J to 15 bases, leaving 6 bases not matched to a gene. Here the CDR3 reads CASAQDRGLFF. CDR3 nucleotides: TGTGCCAGCGCCCAGGACAGGGGGTTGTTTTTT.

This chain connects TRBV7-2 to TRBJ2-1; D remains ambiguous. V was shortened by 6 bases and J by 6 bases, with 15 bases between the two germline ends. The CDR3 has 14 residues. The germline gives CDR1 SGHTA, CDR2 FQGNSA. The DNA for the CDR3 is TGTGCCAGCAGGGAGAGTACTATTGGCAATGAGCAGTTCTTC. It translates to CASRESTIGNEQFF.

V and J are TRBV4-1 and TRBJ2-7; TRBD1 matches at 11 bases. The CDR3 is 17 amino acids. Germline CDR1 and CDR2: MGHRA and YSYEKL. J gave up 7 bases and V 1 base, and 12 bases lay outside the gene matches. The CDR3 loop is CASSQGSPGQGDREQYF. CDR3 coding DNA: TGCGCCAGCAGCCAAGGGTCCCCGGGACAGGGGGACCGTGAGCAGTACTTC.